Listed below are T cell receptor beta chains from one sample, sequenced in a study of spatial heterogeneity in lung cancer. TCRdb re-called the 5' RACE reads through MiXCR, storing one row per CDR3 protein. This sample yields 2,200 or so distinct CDR3 sequences, of which 3% to 3.5% are seen a single time; about 11% belongs to the top ten. The sample was lung tumor tissue, taken at surgery. The receptors come from a female donor with early-stage non-small cell lung cancer. Each CDR3 is given with its conserved first and last residue.

TRBV5-7,CASSFLVSEAFF
TRBV6-2/TRBV6-3,CASSYSSIRRGPSYEQYF
TRBV20-1,CSARDRDRGLRNYGYTF
TRBV7-7,CASSLALAETQYF
TRBV4-3,CASSQDMTGKDEKLFF
TRBV20-1,CSAPGRPQETQYF
TRBV6-5,CASSDGTLPNSPLHF
TRBV27,CASGDRHQPQHF
TRBV6-5,CASRGRDGYNSPLHF
TRBV7-2,CASSWGFDGELFF
TRBV7-9,CASSLAGTQYKEKFF
TRBV30,CAWSVISAGRKNWAFF
TRBV7-8,CASSSGVGSYSNQPQHF
TRBV20-1,CSARTSGGRTQYF
TRBV20-1,CSARDSDRTYEQYF
TRBV5-4,CASSLGGASNIYEQYF
TRBV2,CASLRGDRGNEQFF
TRBV30,CAWSPSTSNEKLFF
TRBV5-4,CASSRDFPNTGELFF
TRBV7-9,CASFGQGFTGELFF
TRBV11-3,CASGQGADNEQFF
TRBV10-3,CAISPGQGTDTQYF
TRBV7-9,CASRTTDTQYF
TRBV29-1,CSVEETGGDEQYF
TRBV6-2/TRBV6-3,CASSTPSGGAPYNEQFF
TRBV5-6,CASSRDPTGLSEQYF
TRBV28,CASSPPRGPQHF
TRBV29-1,CSVGKGFDKNIQYF
TRBV7-8,CASSLAPRANEKLFF
TRBV30,CACLRGGGGTQYF
TRBV13,CASSQWGRDNRNIQYF
TRBV20-1,CSARDRGQGIFNTGELFF
TRBV6-2/TRBV6-3,CATAGVNDEQYF
TRBV20-1,CSARDKRTQYF
TRBV9,CASSHGGAWRTDTQYF
TRBV7-2,CASSLRQGAGQPQHF
TRBV7-2,CASSLPRDRNDYEQYF
TRBV20-1,CSAEPGQELKNIQYF
TRBV4-3,CASSQDWTGGSSGANVLTF
TRBV5-1,CASSPLTSGGPNEQFF
TRBV20-1,CSAREGTAVSYTF
TRBV29-1,CSLLLFPQETQYF
TRBV28,CASSLAREANIQYF
TRBV5-1,CASSIAGTGVYEQYF
TRBV6-5,CASSKPPGTDLYGYTF